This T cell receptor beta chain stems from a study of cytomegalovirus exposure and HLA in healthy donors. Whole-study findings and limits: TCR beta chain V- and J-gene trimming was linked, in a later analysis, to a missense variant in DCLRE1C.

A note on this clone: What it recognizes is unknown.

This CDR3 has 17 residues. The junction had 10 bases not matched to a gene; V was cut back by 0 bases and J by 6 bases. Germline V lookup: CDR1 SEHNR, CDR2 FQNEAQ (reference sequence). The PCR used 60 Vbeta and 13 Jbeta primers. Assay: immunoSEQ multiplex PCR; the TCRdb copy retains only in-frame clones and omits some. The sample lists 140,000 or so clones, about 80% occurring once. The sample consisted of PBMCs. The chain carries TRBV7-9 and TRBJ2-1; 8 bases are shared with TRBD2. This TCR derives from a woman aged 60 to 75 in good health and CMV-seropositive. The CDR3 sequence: CASSLAHISGTVNEQFF. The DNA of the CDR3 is TGTGCCAGCAGCTTAGCGCATATTAGCGGGACGGTCAATGAGCAGTTCTTC. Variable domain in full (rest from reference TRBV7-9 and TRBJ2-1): DTGVSQNPRHKITKRGQNVTFRCDPISEHNRLYWYRQTLGQGPEFLTYFQNEAQLEKSRLLSDRFSAERPKGSFSTLEIQRTEQGDSAMYLCASSLAHISGTVNEQFFGPGTRLTVL.